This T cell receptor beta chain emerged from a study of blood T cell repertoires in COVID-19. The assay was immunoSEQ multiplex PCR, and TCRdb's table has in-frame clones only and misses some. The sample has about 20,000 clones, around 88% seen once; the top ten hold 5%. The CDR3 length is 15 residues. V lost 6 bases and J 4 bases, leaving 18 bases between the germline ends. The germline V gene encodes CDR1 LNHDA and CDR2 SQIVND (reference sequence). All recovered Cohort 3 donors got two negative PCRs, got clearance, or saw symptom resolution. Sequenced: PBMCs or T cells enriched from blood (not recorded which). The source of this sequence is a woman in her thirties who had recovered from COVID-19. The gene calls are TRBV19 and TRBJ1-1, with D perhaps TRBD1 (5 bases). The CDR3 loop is CASSIQGGSSTEAFF. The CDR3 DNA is TGTGCCAGTAGCATCCAGGGAGGGAGTAGCACTGAAGCTTTCTTT.